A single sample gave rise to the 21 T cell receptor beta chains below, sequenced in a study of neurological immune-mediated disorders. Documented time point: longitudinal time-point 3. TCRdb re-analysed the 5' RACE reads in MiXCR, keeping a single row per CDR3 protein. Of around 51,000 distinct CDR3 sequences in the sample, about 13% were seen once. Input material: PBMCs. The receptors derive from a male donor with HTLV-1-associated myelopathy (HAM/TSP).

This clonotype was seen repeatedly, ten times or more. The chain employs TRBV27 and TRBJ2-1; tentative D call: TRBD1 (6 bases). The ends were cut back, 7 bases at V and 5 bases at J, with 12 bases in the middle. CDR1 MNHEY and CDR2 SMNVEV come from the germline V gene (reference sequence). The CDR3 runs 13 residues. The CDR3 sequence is CASTQGTHNEQFF. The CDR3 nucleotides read TGTGCCAGCACACAGGGTACCCACAATGAGCAGTTCTTC.

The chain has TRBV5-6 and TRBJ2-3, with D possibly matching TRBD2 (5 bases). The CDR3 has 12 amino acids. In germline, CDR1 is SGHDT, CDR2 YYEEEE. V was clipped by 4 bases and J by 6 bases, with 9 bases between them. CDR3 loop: CASSHRGDTQYF. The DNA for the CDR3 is TGTGCCAGCAGCCACCGAGGGGATACGCAGTATTTT.

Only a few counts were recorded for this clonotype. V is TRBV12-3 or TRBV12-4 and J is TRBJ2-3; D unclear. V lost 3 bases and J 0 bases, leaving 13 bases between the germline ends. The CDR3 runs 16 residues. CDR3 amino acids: CASSFETAPSTDTQYF. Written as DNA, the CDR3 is TGTGCCAGCAGTTTCGAGACGGCCCCTAGCACAGATACGCAGTATTTT.

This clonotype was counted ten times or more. CDR3 sequence: CASSLGGPFETQYF. The CDR3 DNA sequence: TGTGCCAGCAGCTTGGGGGGCCCTTTTGAGACCCAGTACTTC. The chain employs TRBV7-2 and TRBJ2-5, with D possibly being TRBD1 or TRBD2 (6 bases each). The CDR3 runs to 14 residues. V was clipped by 3 bases and J by 5 bases, with 13 bases between them. The germline V gene has CDR1 SGHTA and CDR2 FQGNSA.

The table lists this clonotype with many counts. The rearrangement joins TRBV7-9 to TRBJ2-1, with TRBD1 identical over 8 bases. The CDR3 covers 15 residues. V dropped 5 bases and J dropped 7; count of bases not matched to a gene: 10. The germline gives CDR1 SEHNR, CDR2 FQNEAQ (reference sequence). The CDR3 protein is CASSPADRERNEQFF. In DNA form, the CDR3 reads TGTGCCAGCAGCCCTGCGGACAGGGAACGGAATGAGCAGTTCTTC. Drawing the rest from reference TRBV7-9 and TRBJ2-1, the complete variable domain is DTGVSQNPRHKITKRGQNVTFRCDPISEHNRLYWYRQTLGQGPEFLTYFQNEAQLEKSRLLSDRFSAERPKGSFSTLEIQRTEQGDSAMYLCASSPADRERNEQFFGPGTRLTVL.

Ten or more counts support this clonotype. CDR3 amino acids: CASSQGLQGISYEQYF. In DNA form, the CDR3 reads TGTGCCAGCTCACAAGGCCTCCAGGGGATCTCCTACGAGCAGTACTTC. The V and J genes are TRBV18 and TRBJ2-7; D is perhaps TRBD1 (6 bases). Trimming removed 4 bases at V and 0 bases at J, with 16 bases between. This CDR3 is built from 16 residues. CDR1 is KGHSH and CDR2 is LQKENI in the germline V gene.

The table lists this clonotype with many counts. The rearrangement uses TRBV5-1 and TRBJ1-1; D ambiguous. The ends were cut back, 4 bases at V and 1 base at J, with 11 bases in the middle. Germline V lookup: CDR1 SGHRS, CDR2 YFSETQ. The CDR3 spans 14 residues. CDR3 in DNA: TGCGCCAGCAGCATTCTGGGCGAGAACACTGAAGCTTTCTTT. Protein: CASSILGENTEAFF. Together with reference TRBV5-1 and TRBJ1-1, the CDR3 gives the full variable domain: KAGVTQTPRYLIKTRGQQVTLSCSPISGHRSVSWYQQTPGQGLQFLFEYFSETQRNKGNFPGRFSGRQFSNSRSEMNVSTLELGDSALYLCASSILGENTEAFFGQGTRLTVV.

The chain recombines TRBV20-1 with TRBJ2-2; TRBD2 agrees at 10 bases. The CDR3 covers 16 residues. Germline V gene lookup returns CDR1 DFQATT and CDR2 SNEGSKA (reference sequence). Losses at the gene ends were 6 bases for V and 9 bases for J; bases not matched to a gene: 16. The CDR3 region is CSARHRGAGGLRELFF. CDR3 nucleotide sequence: TGCAGTGCCCGACACCGTGGAGCGGGGGGGCTAAGGGAGCTGTTTTTT.

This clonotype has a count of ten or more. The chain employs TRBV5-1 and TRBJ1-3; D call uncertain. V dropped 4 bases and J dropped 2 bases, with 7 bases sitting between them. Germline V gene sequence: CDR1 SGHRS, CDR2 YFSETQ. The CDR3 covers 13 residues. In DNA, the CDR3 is TGCGCCAGCAGCAGGCAAACTGGAAACACCATATATTTT. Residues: CASSRQTGNTIYF.

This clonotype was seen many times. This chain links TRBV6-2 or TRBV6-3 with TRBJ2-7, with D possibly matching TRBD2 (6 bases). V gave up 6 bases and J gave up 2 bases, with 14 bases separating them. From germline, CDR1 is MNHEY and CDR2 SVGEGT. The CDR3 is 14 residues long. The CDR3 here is CASSNPGLPYEQYF. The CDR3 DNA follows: TGTGCCAGCAGCAACCCGGGACTCCCCTACGAGCAGTACTTC.

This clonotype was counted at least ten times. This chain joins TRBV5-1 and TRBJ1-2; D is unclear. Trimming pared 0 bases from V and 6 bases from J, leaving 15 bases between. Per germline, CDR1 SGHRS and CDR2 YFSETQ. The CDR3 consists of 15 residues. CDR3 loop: CASSLGGRFSDGYTF. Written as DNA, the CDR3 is TGCGCCAGCAGCTTGGGAGGCCGCTTTTCGGATGGCTACACCTTC.

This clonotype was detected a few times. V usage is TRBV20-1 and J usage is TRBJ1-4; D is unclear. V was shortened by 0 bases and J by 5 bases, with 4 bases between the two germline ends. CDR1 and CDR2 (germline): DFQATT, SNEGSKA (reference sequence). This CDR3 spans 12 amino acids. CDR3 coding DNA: TGCAGTGCTAGAGATAGAAATGAAAAACTGTTTTTT. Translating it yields CSARDRNEKLFF.

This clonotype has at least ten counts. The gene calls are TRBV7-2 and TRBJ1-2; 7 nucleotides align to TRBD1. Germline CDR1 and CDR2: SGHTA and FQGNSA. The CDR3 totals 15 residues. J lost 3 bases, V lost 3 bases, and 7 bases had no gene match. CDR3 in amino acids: CASSFPGGLDYGYTF. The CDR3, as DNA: TGTGCCAGCAGCTTCCCAGGGGGACTCGACTATGGCTACACCTTC.

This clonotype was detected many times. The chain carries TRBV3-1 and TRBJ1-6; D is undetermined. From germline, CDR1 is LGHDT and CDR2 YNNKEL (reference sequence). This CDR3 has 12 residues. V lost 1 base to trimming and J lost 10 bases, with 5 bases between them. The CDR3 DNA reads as TGTGCCAGCAGCCAAGCGTGGTCACCCCTCCACTTT. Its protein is CASSQAWSPLHF.

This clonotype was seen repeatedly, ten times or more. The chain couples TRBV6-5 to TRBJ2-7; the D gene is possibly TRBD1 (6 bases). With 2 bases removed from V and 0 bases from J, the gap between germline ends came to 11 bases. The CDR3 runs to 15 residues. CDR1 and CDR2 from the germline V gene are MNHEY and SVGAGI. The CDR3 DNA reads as TGTGCCAGCAGTTACCCAGGACAGTTCTCCTACGAGCAGTACTTC. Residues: CASSYPGQFSYEQYF.

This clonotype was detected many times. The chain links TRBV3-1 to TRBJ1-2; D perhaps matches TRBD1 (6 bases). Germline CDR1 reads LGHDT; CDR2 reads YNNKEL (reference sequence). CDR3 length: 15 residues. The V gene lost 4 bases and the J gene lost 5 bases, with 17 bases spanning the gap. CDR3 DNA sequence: TGTGCCAGCAGCCCACCCTCGGGAAGGGGGTATGGCTACACCTTC. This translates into CASSPPSGRGYGYTF.

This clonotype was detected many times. CDR3 amino acids: CASSLGPNEQFF. DNA for the CDR3: TGCGCCAGCAGCTTGGGCCCCAATGAGCAGTTCTTC. This rearrangement joins TRBV5-1 to TRBJ2-1; D remains unclear. The CDR3 covers 12 residues. The germline V gene encodes CDR1 SGHRS and CDR2 YFSETQ. V lost 0 bases, J lost 6 bases, and 4 bases lay in between.

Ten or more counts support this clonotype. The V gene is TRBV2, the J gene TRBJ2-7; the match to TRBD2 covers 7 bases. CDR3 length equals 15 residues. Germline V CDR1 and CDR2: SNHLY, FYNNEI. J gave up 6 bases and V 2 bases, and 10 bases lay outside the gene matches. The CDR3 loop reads CASSESVAGPSEQYF. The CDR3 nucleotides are TGTGCCAGCAGTGAATCGGTAGCGGGCCCATCCGAGCAGTACTTC.

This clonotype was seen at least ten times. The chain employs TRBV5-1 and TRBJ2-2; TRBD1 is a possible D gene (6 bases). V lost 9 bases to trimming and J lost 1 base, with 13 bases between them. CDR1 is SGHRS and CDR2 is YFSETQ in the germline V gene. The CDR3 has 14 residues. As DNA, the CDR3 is TGCGCCATAAGACCGGACAGGAACACCGGGGAGCTGTTTTTT. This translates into CAIRPDRNTGELFF.

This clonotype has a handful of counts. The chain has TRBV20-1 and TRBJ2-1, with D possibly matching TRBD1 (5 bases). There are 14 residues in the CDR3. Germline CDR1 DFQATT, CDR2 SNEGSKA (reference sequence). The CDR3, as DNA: TGCAGACCTCCGCGTTGGGGCCCAGACAATGAGCAGTTCTTC. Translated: CRPPRWGPDNEQFF.

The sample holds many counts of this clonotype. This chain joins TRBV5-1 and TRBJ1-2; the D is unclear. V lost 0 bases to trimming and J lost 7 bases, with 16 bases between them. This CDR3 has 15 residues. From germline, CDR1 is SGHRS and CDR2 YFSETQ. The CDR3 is CASSLVGPPASGYTF. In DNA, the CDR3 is TGCGCCAGCAGCTTGGTAGGACCCCCGGCTTCTGGCTACACCTTC.